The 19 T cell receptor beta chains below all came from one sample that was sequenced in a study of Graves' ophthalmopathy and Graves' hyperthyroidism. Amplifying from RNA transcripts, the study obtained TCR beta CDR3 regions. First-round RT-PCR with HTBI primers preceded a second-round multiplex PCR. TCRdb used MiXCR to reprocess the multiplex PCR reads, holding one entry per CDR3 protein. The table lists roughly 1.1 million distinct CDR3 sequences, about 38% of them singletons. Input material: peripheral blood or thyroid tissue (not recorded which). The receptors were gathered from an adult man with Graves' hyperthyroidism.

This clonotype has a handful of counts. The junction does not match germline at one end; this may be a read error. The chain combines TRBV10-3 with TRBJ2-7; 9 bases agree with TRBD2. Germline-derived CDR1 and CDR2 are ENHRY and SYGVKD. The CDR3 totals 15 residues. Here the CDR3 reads CASSYVAGASYEQYF. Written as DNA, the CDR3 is TGTGCCAGCAGTTATGTAGCGGGGGCTTCCTACGAGCAGTACTTC.

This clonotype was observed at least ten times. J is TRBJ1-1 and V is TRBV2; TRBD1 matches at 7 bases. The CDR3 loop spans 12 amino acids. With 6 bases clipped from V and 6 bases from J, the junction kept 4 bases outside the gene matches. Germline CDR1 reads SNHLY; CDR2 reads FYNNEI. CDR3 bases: TGTGCCAGCAGAGTACAGGGGCCTGAAGCTTTCTTT. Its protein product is CASRVQGPEAFF.

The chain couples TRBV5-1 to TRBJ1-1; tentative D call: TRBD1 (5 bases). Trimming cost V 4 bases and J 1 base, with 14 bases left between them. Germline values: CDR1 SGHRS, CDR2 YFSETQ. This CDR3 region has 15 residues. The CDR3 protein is CASSALAGGNTEAFF. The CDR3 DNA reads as TGCGCCAGCAGCGCTCTAGCGGGGGGGAACACTGAAGCTTTCTTT.

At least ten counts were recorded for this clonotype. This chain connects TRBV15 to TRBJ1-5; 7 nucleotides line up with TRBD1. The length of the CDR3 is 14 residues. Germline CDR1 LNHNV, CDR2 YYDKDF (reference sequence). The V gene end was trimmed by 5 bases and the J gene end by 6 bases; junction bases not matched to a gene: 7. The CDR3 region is CATSADRVTQPQHF. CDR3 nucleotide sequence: TGTGCCACCAGCGCCGACAGGGTGACTCAGCCCCAGCATTTT.

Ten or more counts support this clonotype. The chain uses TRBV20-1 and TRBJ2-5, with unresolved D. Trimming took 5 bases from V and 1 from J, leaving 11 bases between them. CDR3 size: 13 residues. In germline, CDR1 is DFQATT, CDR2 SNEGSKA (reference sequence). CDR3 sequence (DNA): TGCAGTGCTCCTATTGGGTCCCAAGAGACCCAGTACTTC. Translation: CSAPIGSQETQYF.

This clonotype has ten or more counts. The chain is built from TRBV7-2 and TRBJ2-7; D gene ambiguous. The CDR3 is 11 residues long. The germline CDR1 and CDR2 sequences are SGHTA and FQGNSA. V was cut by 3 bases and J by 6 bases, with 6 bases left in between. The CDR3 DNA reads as TGTGCCAGCAGCTTTTCGGTCGAGCAGTACTTC. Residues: CASSFSVEQYF.

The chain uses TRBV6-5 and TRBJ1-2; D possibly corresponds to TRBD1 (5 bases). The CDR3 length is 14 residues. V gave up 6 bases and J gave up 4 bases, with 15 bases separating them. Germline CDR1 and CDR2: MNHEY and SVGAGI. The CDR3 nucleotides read TGTGCCAGCAGACCAGGGTTGCAGGCCTATGGCTACACCTTC. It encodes CASRPGLQAYGYTF.

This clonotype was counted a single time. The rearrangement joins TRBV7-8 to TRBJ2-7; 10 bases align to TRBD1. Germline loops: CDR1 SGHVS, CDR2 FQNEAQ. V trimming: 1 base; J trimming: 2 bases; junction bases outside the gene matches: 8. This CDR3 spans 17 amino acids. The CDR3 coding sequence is TGTGCCAGCAGCTTAGGCACGGACAGGGGGACCGCCTACGAGCAGTACTTC. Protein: CASSLGTDRGTAYEQYF.

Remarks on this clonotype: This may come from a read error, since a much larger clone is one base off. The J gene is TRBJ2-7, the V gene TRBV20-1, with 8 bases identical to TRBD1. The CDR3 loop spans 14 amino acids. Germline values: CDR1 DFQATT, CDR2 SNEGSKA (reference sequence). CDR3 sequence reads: CSTRDGQGAIEQYF. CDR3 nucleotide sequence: TGCAGTACTAGAGACGGACAGGGCGCCATCGAGCAGTACTTC.

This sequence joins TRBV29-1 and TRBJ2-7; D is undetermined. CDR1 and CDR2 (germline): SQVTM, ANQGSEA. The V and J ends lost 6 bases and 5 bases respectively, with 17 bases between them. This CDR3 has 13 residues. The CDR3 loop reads CSVPPRGSDEQYF. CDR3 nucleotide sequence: TGCAGCGTACCACCACGAGGAAGCGACGAGCAGTACTTC.

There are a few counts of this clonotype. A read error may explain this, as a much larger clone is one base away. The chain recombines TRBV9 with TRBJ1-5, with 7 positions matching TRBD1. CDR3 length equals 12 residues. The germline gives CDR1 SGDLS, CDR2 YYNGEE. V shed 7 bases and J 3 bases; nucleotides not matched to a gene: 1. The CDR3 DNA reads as TGTGCCAGCGGGACAGACAATCAGCCCCAGCATTTT. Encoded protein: CASGTDNQPQHF.

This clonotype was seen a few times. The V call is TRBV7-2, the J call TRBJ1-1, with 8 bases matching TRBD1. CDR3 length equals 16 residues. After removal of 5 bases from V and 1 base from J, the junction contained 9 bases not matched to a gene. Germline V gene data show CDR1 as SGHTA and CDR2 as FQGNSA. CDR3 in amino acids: CASSPGGRSGNTEAFF. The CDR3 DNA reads TGTGCCAGCAGCCCAGGGGGCAGGTCTGGGAACACTGAAGCTTTCTTT.

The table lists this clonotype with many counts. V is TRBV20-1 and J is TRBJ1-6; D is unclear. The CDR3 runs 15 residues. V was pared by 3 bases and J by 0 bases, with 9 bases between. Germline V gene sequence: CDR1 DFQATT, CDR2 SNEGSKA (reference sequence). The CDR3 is CSARGFSSYNSPLHF. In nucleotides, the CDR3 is TGCAGTGCTAGGGGATTTAGCTCCTATAATTCACCCCTCCACTTT.

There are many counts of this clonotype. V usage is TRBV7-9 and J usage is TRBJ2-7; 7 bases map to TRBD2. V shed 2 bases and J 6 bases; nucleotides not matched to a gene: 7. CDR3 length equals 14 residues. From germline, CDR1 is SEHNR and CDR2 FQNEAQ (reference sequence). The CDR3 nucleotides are TGTGCCAGCAGCTTACTAGCGGATTACGGCGAGCAGTACTTC. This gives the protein CASSLLADYGEQYF.

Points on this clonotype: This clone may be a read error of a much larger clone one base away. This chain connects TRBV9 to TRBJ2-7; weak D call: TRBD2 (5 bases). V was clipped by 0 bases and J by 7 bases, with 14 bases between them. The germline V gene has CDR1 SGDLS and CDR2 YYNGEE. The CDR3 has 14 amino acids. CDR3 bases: TGTGCCAGCAGCGTAGAGGCTGGGAGTGGTGAGCAGTACTTC. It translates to CASSVEAGSGEQYF.

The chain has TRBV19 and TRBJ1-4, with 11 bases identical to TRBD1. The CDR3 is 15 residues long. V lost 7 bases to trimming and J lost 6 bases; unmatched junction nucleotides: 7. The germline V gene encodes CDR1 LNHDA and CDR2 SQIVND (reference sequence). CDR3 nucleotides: TGTGCCAGTAATCTTCCGGGACAGGGGGATGAAAAACTGTTTTTT. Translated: CASNLPGQGDEKLFF.

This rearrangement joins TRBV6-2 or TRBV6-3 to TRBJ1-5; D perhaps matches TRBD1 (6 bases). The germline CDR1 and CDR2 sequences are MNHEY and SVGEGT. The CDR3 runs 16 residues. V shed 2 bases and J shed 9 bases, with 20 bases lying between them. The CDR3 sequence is CASSYKGRGFRMPQHF. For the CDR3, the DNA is TGTGCCAGCAGTTACAAGGGCAGGGGTTTTCGAATGCCCCAGCATTTT.

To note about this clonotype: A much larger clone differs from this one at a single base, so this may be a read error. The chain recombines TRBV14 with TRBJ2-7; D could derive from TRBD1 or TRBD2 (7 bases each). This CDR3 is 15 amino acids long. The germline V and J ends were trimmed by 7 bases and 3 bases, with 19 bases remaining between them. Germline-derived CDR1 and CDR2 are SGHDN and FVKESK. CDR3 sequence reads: CASIHEAGQFYEQYF. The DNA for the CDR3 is TGTGCCAGCATCCACGAAGCGGGACAGTTCTACGAGCAGTACTTC. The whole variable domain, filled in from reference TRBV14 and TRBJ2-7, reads EAGVTQFPSHSVIEKGQTVTLRCDPISGHDNLYWYRRVMGKEIKFLLHFVKESKQDESGMPNNRFLAERTGGTYSTLKVQPAELEDSGVYFCASIHEAGQFYEQYFGPGTRLTVT.

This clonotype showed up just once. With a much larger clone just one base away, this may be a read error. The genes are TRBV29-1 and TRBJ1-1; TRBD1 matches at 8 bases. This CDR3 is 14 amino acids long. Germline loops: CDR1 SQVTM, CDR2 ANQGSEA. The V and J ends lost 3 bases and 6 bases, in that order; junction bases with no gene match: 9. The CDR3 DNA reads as TGCAGCGTTGACCGACAGGGGTACGGCGCTGAAGCTTTCTTT. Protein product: CSVDRQGYGAEAFF.